This TCR beta chain was profiled in a study of identical twins. Study-level points and caveats: Among beta out-of-frame sequences, excess sharing between twins appeared weaker. Models underestimated out-of-frame TCR alpha sharing in monozygotic twins.

Healthy Caucasians were all of the donors. Germline V lookup: CDR1 MNHNS, CDR2 SASEGT. There are 13 residues in the CDR3. Trimming left V 1 base short and J 4 bases short, with 7 bases between. This clonotype was picked up a small number of times. The antigen remains unidentified. Template switching added a universal primer site; cDNA carried unique molecular identifiers. TCRdb re-analysed the 5' RACE reads in MiXCR, keeping a single row per CDR3 protein. The profile covers approximately 890,000 distinct CDR3 sequences, with around 12% appearing a single time and around 1.5% taken by the ten largest. This sample was shared with a second study, whose subject was yellow fever vaccine responses in identical twins.

This chain connects TRBV6-1 to TRBJ2-5; no reliable D call. This TCR came from a woman aged 18 to 35 in good health. The sample taken for sequencing was PBMCs. CDR3 bases: TGTGCCAGCAGTGAAGTCGGCCGAGAGACCCAGTACTTC. This codes for CASSEVGRETQYF.